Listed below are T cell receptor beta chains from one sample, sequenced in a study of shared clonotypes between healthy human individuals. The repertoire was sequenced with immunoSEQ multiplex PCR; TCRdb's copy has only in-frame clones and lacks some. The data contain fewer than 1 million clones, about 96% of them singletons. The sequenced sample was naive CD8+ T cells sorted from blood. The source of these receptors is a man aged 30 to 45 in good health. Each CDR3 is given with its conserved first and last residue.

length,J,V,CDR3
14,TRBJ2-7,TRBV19,CASSSNLGQDEQYF
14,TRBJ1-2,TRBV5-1,CASSLFGAAYGYTF
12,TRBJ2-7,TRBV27,CASRTGLYEQYF
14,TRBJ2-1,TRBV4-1,CASSQGTGGFEQFF
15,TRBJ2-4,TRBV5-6,CASTHYFVSKNIQYF
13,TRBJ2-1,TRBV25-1,CASSVRPHNEQFF
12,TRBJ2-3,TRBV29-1,CSAGPWADTQYF
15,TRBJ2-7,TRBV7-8,CASSPSSSSSYEQYF
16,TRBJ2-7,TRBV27,CASSLSFGHSSYEQYF
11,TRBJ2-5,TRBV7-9,CASSFEKTQYF
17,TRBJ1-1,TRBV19,CASSIDGWGPAYTEAFF
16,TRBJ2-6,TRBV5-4,CATGDSWGSGANVLTF
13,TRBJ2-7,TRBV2,CASMLQGPYEQYF
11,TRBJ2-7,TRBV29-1,CSVQDVYEQYF
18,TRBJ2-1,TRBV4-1,CASSQEGPTSFLYNEQFF
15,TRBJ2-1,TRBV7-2,CASSLVAGADNEQFF
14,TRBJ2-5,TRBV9,CASSVDGRGETQYF
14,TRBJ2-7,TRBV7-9,CASSGKGVLEEQYF
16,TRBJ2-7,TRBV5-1,CASSSGGLAGTYEQYF
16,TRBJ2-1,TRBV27,CASRGTGAAYYNEQFF
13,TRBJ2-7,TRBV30,CAWSVHTYYEQYF
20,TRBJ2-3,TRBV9,CASSLDGTFSVFGSRVAQYF
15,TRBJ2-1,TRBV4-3,CASSQGELDGGEQFF
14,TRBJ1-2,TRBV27,CASFGTTSNYGYTF